This T cell receptor beta chain was observed in a study of T cells in Graves' hyperthyroidism and ophthalmopathy. Background on the study: Once the initial diagnosis was made, peripheral blood was obtained before any treatment.

This CDR3 comprises 16 residues. V was cut by 6 bases and J by 4 bases, with 21 bases left in between. The germline gives CDR1 DFQATT, CDR2 SNEGSKA (reference sequence). When hyperthyroidism was first diagnosed, the blood sample was taken, preceding any ophthalmopathy symptoms. RNA transcripts yielded amplified TCR beta CDR3 regions. Initially, a first-round RT-PCR of the TCR CDR3 employed the HTBI primer set. TCRdb passed the multiplex PCR reads through MiXCR, listing each CDR3 protein once. This table holds under 750,000 distinct CDR3 sequences, around 20% found once. The origin of this receptor is a woman between 45 and 60 years old with Graves' hyperthyroidism that later progressed to Graves' ophthalmopathy. The sample comprised blood. This chain links TRBV20-1 with TRBJ1-4, with D unclear. The CDR3 reads CSAQELPVGFNEKLFF. The CDR3 DNA is TGCAGTGCCCAAGAACTGCCCGTGGGGTTTAATGAAAAACTGTTTTTT.